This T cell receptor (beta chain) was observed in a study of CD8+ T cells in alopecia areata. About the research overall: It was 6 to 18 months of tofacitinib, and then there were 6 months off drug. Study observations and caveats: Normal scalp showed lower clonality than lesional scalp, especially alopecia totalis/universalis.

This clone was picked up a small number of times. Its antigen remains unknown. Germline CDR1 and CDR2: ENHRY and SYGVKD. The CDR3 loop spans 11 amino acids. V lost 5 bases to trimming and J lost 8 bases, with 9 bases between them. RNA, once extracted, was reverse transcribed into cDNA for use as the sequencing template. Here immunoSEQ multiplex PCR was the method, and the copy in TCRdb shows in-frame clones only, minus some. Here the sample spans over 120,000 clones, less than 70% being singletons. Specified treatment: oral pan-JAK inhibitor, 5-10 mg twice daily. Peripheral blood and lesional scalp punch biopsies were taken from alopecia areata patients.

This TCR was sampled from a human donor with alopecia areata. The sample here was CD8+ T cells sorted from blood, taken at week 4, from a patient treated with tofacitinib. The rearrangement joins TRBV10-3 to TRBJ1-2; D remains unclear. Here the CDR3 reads CAISSASGYTF. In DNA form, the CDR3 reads TGTGCCATCAGTTCGGCGAGCGGCTACACCTTC.